A selection of T cell receptor beta chains follows, all from one sample in a study of blood T cells in healthy people across ages. One entry per CDR3 protein results from TCRdb running MiXCR on the 5' RACE reads. Here the sample spans roughly 800,000 distinct CDR3 sequences, approximately 55% being singletons. Sequenced: blood. These receptors all stem from an elderly man in good health. Both conserved end residues are part of each CDR3. The D gene is left open where the match is weak. Part of the rows lack a size; the others show once, few, many or a class for expanded clones.

V	J	D	size	CDR3	DNA
TRBV6-5	TRBJ2-7	TRBD2	-	CASSPTSGLSYEQYF	TGTGCCAGCAGTCCGACTAGCGGTCTATCCTACGAGCAGTACTTC
TRBV27	TRBJ1-6	-	-	CASSLWTDNSPLHF	TGTGCCAGCAGTTTATGGACAGATAATTCACCCCTCCACTTT
TRBV24-1	TRBJ1-4	-	-	CATSELTTIEREKLFF	TGTGCCACCAGTGAACTTACGACTATAGAACGGGAAAAACTGTTTTTT
TRBV25-1	TRBJ2-7	TRBD2	-	CASSPGTSGRGGYEQYF	TGTGCCAGCAGTCCCGGGACTAGCGGGAGGGGAGGCTACGAGCAGTACTTC
TRBV3-1	TRBJ2-3	-	-	CASSQWDTSFHRYAYF	TGTGCCAGCAGCCAATGGGACACAAGCTTCCACAGATACGCGTATTTT
TRBV6-6	TRBJ2-7	TRBD1	-	CASRDPDRGYEQYF	TGTGCCAGCAGAGACCCGGACAGGGGCTACGAGCAGTACTTC
TRBV5-1	TRBJ2-1	TRBD2	-	CASSSTSGIYNEQFF	TGCGCCAGCAGCTCGACTAGCGGGATCTACAATGAGCAGTTCTTC
TRBV10-3	TRBJ2-1	-	once	CAITRGYNNEQFF	TGTGCCATCACCAGGGGCTACAACAATGAGCAGTTCTTC
TRBV29-1	TRBJ2-5	TRBD2	many	CSAGLAGETQYF	TGCAGTGCTGGACTAGCGGGGGAGACCCAGTACTTC
TRBV5-1	TRBJ2-7	TRBD1	-	CASSARDRVTYEQYF	TGCGCCAGCAGCGCAAGGGACAGGGTGACCTACGAGCAGTACTTC
TRBV21-1	TRBJ2-7	-	-	CASSNRGLLSSYEQYF	TGTGCCAGCAGCAACAGGGGGCTCTTGAGCTCCTACGAGCAGTACTTC
TRBV7-6	TRBJ1-2	-	-	CASSAAGTLDGYTF	TGTGCCAGCAGCGCAGCGGGGACATTAGATGGCTACACCTTC
TRBV11-2	TRBJ2-3	-	-	CASSLDKPRHRYAYF	TGTGCCAGCAGCTTAGATAAGCCCAGGCACAGATACGCGTATTTT
TRBV9	TRBJ2-5	-	-	CASSRAGMETQYF	TGTGCCAGCAGCCGGGCGGGTATGGAGACCCAGTACTTC
TRBV7-9	TRBJ1-2	TRBD1	-	CASRGDRAAYGYTF	TGTGCCAGCAGGGGAGACAGGGCTGCCTATGGCTACACCTTC
TRBV7-2	TRBJ2-1	-	-	CASSLRQGTGPLAIHEQFF	TGTGCCAGCAGCTTAAGACAGGGGACCGGGCCACTAGCGATCCATGAGCAGTTCTTC
TRBV18	TRBJ2-3	-	few	CASSPRQEHRYAYF	TGTGCCAGCTCACCGCGGCAGGAACACAGATACGCGTATTTT
TRBV7-2	TRBJ2-1	TRBD1	few	CASSPGQGRWTYNEQFF	TGTGCCAGCAGCCCGGGACAGGGCCGATGGACCTACAATGAGCAGTTCTTC
TRBV2	TRBJ2-3	-	few	CASSEMGRLSTDTQYF	TGTGCCAGCAGTGAAATGGGTCGACTTAGCACAGATACGCAGTATTTT
TRBV5-1	TRBJ2-7	TRBD2	-	CASSLEGLAGGREQYF	TGCGCCAGCAGCTTGGAGGGACTAGCGGGAGGACGCGAGCAGTACTTC
TRBV12-3/TRBV12-4	TRBJ1-6	TRBD1	-	CASHLGQGHNSPLHF	TGTGCCAGCCACCTCGGACAGGGCCATAATTCACCCCTCCACTTT
TRBV6-2/TRBV6-3	TRBJ2-5	TRBD1	few	CASSYTADRGEETQYF	TGTGCCAGCAGTTATACAGCAGACAGGGGAGAAGAGACCCAGTACTTC
TRBV7-3	TRBJ2-5	TRBD1	-	CASSWTGIREQYF	TGTGCCAGCAGCTGGACAGGGATTAGGGAGCAGTACTTC
TRBV20-1	TRBJ1-5	-	-	CSASNGWESNQPQHF	TGCAGTGCTAGTAACGGATGGGAGAGCAATCAGCCCCAGCATTTT
TRBV20-1	TRBJ1-1	-	-	CSADIAGVNTEAFF	TGCAGTGCCGATATCGCGGGCGTGAACACTGAAGCTTTCTTT
TRBV24-1	TRBJ2-6	-	few	CATSDAGSGANVLTF	TGTGCCACCAGTGATGCGGGCTCTGGGGCCAACGTCCTGACTTTC
TRBV5-1	TRBJ1-5	-	-	CASSQGNDQPQHF	TGCGCCAGCAGCCAAGGGAACGACCAGCCCCAGCATTTT
TRBV10-3	TRBJ2-7	-	few	CAISGGQGAQYF	TGTGCCATCAGTGGAGGGCAGGGCGCGCAGTACTTC
TRBV3-1	TRBJ2-1	-	-	CASSSGAFNEQFF	TGTGCCAGCAGCTCAGGGGCGTTCAATGAGCAGTTCTTC
TRBV12-3/TRBV12-4	TRBJ1-1	-	-	CASRFSSTEAFF	TGTGCCAGCAGGTTTTCGAGCACTGAAGCTTTCTTT
TRBV27	TRBJ2-7	-	-	CASSPRRIPQEQYF	TGTGCCAGCAGTCCAAGACGGATTCCTCAGGAGCAGTACTTC
TRBV5-1	TRBJ2-6	-	few	CASSLVQSSSGANVLTF	TGCGCCAGCAGCCTGGTTCAGTCGAGCTCTGGGGCCAACGTCCTGACTTTC
TRBV20-1	TRBJ2-5	-	-	CSAGRGEAGETQYF	TGCAGTGCTGGCCGTGGGGAGGCTGGGGAGACCCAGTACTTC
TRBV12-3/TRBV12-4	TRBJ2-5	-	-	CASSPGTRPLETQYF	TGTGCCAGCAGTCCGGGGACACGACCGTTAGAGACCCAGTACTTC
TRBV9	TRBJ2-6	TRBD1	once	CASSAWDRVTGANVLTF	TGTGCCAGCAGCGCCTGGGACAGGGTTACTGGGGCCAACGTCCTGACTTTC
TRBV11-2	TRBJ1-3	-	-	CASSLRGHLSSGNTIYF	TGTGCCAGCAGCTTGAGGGGACACCTGAGCTCTGGAAACACCATATATTTT
TRBV25-1	TRBJ1-1	-	few	CASSGLAEAFF	TGTGCCAGCAGTGGCCTAGCTGAAGCTTTCTTT
TRBV24-1	TRBJ2-1	-	many	CATSVWDEQFF	TGTGCCACCAGTGTCTGGGATGAGCAGTTCTTC
TRBV28	TRBJ2-1	-	few	CASARVFRPNEQFF	TGTGCCAGTGCCCGGGTTTTTCGTCCTAATGAGCAGTTCTTC
TRBV12-3/TRBV12-4	TRBJ1-1	TRBD1	once	CASSSRTGQAFF	TGTGCCAGCAGTTCGCGGACAGGGCAGGCTTTCTTT
TRBV7-9	TRBJ2-2	TRBD1	-	CASSPDRVNVRPGELFF	TGTGCCAGCAGCCCGGACAGGGTAAACGTAAGGCCCGGGGAGCTGTTTTTT
TRBV20-1	TRBJ2-1	TRBD2	-	CSAGLAGVGKQFF	TGCAGTGCTGGACTAGCGGGAGTCGGTAAGCAGTTCTTC
TRBV6-5	TRBJ2-5	-	few	CASSYRAEGETQYF	TGTGCCAGCAGTTACCGGGCTGAGGGAGAGACCCAGTACTTC
TRBV29-1	TRBJ1-1	TRBD1	once	CSAGGGQGIEAFF	TGCAGCGCCGGAGGCGGACAGGGTATCGAAGCTTTCTTT
TRBV2	TRBJ2-4	-	-	CASSAAGEINIQYF	TGTGCCAGCAGCGCGGCAGGGGAGATAAACATTCAGTACTTC
TRBV5-6	TRBJ2-7	TRBD2	once	CASSPPTLLAGVPYEQYF	TGTGCCAGCAGCCCGCCGACCTTGCTAGCGGGAGTACCCTACGAGCAGTACTTC
TRBV6-5	TRBJ2-7	TRBD1	-	CASSYRDRSYEQYF	TGTGCCAGCAGTTATAGGGACAGATCCTACGAGCAGTACTTC
TRBV9	TRBJ2-3	TRBD2	-	CASSYSGTSTDTQYF	TGTGCCAGCAGCTACAGCGGGACCAGCACAGATACGCAGTATTTT
TRBV29-1	TRBJ2-7	-	-	CSALSGTLSSYEQYF	TGCAGCGCCCTCAGCGGGACACTAAGCTCCTACGAGCAGTACTTC
TRBV6-2/TRBV6-3	TRBJ2-7	TRBD2	once	CASSYPTSGSYEQYF	TGTGCCAGCAGTTACCCTACTAGCGGCTCCTACGAGCAGTACTTC
TRBV6-6	TRBJ2-7	-	-	CASSISTKPYEQYF	TGTGCCAGCAGTATATCTACAAAGCCCTACGAGCAGTACTTC
TRBV4-1	TRBJ1-2	TRBD1	-	CASSPGTGKIYGYTF	TGCGCCAGCAGCCCCGGGACAGGGAAAATCTATGGCTACACCTTC